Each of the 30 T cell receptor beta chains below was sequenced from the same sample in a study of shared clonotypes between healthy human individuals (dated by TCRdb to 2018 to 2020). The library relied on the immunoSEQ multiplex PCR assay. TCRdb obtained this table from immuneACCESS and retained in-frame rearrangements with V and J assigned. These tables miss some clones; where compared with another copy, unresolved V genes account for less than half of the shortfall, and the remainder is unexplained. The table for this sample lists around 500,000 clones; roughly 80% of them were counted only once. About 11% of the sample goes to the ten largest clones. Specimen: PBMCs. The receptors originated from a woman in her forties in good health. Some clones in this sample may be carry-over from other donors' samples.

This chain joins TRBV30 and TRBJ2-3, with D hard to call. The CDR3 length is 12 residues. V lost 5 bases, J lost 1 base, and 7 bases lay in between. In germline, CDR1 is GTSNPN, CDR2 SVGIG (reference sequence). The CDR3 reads CAWSSGTDTQYF. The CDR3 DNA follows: TGTGCCTGGTCATCGGGCACAGATACGCAGTATTTT.

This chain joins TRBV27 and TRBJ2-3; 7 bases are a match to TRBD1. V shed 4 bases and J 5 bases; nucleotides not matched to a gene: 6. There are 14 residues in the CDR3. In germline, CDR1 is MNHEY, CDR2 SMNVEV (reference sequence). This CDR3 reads CASSSGTEKDTQYF. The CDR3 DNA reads TGTGCCAGCAGTTCCGGGACAGAGAAAGATACGCAGTATTTT.

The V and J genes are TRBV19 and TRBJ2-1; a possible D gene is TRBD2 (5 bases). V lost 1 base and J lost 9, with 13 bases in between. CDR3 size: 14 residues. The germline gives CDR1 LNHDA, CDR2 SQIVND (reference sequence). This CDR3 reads CASSIGPASPEQFF. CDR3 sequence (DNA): TGTGCCAGTAGTATAGGACCGGCTAGCCCTGAGCAGTTCTTC.

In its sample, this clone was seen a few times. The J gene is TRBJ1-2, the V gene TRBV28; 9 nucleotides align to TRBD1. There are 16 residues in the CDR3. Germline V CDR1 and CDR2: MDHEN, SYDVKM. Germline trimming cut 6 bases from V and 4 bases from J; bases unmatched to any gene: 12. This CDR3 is CASSPTGQGRGYGYTF. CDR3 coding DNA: TGTGCCAGCAGCCCAACGGGACAGGGACGGGGCTATGGCTACACCTTC.

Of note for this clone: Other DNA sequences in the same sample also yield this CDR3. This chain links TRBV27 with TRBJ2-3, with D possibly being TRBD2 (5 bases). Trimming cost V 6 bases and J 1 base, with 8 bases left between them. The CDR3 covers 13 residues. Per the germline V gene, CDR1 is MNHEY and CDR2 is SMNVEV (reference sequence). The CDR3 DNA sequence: TGTGCCAGCAGCCGGCGGGGCACAGATACGCAGTATTTT. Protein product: CASSRRGTDTQYF.

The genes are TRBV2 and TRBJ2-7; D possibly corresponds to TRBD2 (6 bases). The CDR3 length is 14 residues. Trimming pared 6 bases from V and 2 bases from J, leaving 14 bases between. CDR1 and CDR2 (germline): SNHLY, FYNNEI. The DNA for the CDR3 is TGTGCCAGCAGCCCAAGTCGGACTACCTACGAGCAGTACTTC. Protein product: CASSPSRTTYEQYF.

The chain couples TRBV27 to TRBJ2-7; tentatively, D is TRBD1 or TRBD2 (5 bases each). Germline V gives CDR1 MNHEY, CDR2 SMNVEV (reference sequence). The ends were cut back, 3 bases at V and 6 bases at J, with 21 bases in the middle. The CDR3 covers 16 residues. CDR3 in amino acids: CASSLSSGTMALEQYF. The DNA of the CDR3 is TGTGCCAGCAGTTTGTCCTCCGGGACCATGGCCCTCGAGCAGTACTTC.

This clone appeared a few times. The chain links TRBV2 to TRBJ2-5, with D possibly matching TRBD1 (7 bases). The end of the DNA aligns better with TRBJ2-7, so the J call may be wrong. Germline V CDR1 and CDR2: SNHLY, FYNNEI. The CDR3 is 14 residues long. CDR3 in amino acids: CASLSNRGLYEQYF. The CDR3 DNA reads TGTGCCAGCTTGTCAAACAGGGGACTCTACGAGCAGTACTTC.

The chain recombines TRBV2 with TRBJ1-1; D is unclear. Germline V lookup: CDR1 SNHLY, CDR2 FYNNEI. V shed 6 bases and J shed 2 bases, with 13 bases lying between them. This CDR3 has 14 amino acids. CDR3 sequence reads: CASRETEFNTEAFF. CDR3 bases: TGTGCCAGCAGAGAAACAGAGTTTAACACTGAAGCTTTCTTT.

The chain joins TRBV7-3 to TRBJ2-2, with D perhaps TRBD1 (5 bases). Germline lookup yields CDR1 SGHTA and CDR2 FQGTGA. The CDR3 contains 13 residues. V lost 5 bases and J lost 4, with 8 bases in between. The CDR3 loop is CASSPTGTGELFF. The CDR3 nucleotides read TGTGCCAGCAGCCCCACAGGCACCGGGGAGCTGTTTTTT.

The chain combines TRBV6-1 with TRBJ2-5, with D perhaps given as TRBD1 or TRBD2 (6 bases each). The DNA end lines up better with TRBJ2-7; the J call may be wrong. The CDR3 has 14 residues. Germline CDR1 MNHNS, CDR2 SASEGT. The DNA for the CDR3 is TGTGCCAGCAGTGAAGGGAGGGGGAGTTACGAGCAGTACTTC. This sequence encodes CASSEGRGSYEQYF.

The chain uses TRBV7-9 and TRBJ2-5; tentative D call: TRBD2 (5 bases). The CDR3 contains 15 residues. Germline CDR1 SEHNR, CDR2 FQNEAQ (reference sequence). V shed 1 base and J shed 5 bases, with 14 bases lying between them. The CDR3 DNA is TGTGCCAGCAGCTTAGGGGTGGGAGTAGGTGAGACCCAGTACTTC. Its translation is CASSLGVGVGETQYF.

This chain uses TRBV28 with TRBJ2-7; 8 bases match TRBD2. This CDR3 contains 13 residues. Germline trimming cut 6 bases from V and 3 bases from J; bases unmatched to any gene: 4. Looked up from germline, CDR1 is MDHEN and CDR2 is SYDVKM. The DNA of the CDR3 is TGTGCCAGCAGCAGCGGGAGACTCTACGAGCAGTACTTC. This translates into CASSSGRLYEQYF.

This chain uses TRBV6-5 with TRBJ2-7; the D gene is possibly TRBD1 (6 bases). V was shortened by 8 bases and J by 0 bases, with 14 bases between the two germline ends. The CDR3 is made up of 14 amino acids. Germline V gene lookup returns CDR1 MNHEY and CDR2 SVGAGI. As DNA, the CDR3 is TGTGCCAGCCGAAAGGCAGGGGACTCCTACGAGCAGTACTTC. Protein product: CASRKAGDSYEQYF.

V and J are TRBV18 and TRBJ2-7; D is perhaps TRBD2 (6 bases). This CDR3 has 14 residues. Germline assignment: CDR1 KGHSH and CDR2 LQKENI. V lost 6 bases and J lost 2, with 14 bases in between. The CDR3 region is CASSPPGLTYEQYF. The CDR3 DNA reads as TGTGCCAGCTCGCCCCCGGGACTTACCTACGAGCAGTACTTC.

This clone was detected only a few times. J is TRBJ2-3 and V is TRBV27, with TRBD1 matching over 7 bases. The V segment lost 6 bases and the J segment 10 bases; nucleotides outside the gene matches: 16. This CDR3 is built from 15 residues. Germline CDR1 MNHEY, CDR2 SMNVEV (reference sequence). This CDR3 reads CASSSPGTATPAQYF. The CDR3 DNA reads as TGTGCCAGCAGCTCCCCCGGGACAGCCACGCCGGCGCAGTATTTT.

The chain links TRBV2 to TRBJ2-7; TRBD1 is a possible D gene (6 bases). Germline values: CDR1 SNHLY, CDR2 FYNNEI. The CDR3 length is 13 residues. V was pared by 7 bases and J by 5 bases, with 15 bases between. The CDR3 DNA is TGTGCCAGCATGGACGACAGGATCAACGAGCAGTACTTC. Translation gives CASMDDRINEQYF.

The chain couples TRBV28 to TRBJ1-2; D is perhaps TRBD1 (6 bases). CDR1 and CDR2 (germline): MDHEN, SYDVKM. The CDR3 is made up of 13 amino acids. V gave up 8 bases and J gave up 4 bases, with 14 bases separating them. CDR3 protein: CASGARGPYGYTF. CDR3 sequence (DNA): TGTGCCAGCGGTGCCAGGGGTCCCTATGGCTACACCTTC.

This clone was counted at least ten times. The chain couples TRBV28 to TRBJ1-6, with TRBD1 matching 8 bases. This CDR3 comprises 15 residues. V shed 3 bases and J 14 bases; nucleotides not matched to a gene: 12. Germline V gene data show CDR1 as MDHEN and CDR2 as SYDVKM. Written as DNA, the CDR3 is TGTGCCAGCAGTTTCTGGACAGGGAGAATTCCGGCCCTCCACTTT. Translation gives CASSFWTGRIPALHF.

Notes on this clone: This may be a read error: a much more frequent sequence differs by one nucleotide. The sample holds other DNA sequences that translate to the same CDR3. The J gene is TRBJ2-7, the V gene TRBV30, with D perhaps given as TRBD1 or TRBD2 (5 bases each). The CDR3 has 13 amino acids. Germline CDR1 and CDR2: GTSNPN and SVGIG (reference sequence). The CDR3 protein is CAWNTGTPYEQYF. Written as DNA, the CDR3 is TGCGCCTGGAACACGGGGACGCCTTACGAGCAGTACTTC. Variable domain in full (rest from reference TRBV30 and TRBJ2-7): SQTIHQWPATLVQPVGSPLSLECTVEGTSNPNLYWYRQAAGRGLQLLFYSVGIGQISSEVPQNLSASRPQDRQFILSSKKLLLSDSGFYLCAWNTGTPYEQYFGPGTRLTVT.

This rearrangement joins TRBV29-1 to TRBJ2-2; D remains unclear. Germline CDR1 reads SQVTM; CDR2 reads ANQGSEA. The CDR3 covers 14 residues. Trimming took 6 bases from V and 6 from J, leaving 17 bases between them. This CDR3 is CSVQRVGKAGELFF. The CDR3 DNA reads TGCAGCGTCCAAAGGGTAGGGAAAGCCGGGGAGCTGTTTTTT.

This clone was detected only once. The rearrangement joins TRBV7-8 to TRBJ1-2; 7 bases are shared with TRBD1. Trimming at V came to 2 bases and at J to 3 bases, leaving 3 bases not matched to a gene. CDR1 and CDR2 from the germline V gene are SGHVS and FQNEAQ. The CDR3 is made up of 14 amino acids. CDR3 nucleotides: TGTGCCAGCAGCTTAACCGGGACAGACTATGGCTACACCTTC. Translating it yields CASSLTGTDYGYTF. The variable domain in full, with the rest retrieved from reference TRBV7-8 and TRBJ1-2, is GAGVSQSPRYKVAKRGQDVALRCDPISGHVSLFWYQQALGQGPEFLTYFQNEAQLDKSGLPSDRFFAERPEGSVSTLKIQRTQQEDSAVYLCASSLTGTDYGYTFGSGTRLTVV.

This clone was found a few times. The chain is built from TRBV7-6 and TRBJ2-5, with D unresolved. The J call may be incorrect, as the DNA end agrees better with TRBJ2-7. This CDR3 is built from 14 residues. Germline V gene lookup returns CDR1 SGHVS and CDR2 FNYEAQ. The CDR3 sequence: CASSLSRWAHEQYF. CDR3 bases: TGTGCCAGCAGCTTAAGCCGGTGGGCCCACGAGCAGTACTTC.

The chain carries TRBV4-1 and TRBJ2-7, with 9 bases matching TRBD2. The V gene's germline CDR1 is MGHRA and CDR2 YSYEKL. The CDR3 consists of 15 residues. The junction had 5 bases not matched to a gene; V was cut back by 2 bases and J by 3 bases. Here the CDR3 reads CASSQLAGVNYEQYF. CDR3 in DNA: TGCGCCAGCAGCCAATTAGCGGGAGTGAACTACGAGCAGTACTTC.

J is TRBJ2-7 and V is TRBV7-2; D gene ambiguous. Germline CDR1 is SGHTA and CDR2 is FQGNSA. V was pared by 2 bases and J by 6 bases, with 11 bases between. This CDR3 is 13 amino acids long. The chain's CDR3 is CASSLSPPSEQYF. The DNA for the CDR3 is TGTGCCAGCAGCTTATCCCCTCCTTCCGAGCAGTACTTC.

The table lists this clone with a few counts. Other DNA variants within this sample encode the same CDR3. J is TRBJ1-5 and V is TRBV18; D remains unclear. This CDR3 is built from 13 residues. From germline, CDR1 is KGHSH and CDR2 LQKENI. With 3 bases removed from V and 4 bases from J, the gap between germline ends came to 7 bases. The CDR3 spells CASSPRGNQPQHF. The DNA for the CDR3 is TGTGCCAGCTCACCCCGAGGGAATCAGCCCCAGCATTTT.

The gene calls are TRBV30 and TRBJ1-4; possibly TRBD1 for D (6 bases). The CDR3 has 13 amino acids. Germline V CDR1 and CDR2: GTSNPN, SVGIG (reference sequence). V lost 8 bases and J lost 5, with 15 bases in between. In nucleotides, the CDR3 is TGTGCCGCTACACAGGGTGCGAATGAAAAACTGTTTTTT. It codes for CAATQGANEKLFF.

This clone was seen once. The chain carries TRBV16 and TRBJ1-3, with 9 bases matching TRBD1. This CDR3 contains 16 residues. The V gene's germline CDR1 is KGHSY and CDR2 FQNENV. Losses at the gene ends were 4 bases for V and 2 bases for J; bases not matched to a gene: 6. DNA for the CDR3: TGTGCCAGCAGCCGAACCGGGACAGGGCCTGGAAACACCATATATTTT. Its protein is CASSRTGTGPGNTIYF.

The CDR3 loop reads CASSLVAGGRRGNEQFF. CDR3 DNA sequence: TGTGCCAGCAGCTTGGTAGCGGGAGGGCGTCGGGGCAATGAGCAGTTCTTC. The chain couples TRBV5-4 to TRBJ2-1; TRBD2 agrees at 11 bases. J lost 6 bases, V lost 0 bases, and 8 bases had no gene match. Looked up from germline, CDR1 is SGHNT and CDR2 is YYREEE (reference sequence). CDR3 length equals 17 residues.

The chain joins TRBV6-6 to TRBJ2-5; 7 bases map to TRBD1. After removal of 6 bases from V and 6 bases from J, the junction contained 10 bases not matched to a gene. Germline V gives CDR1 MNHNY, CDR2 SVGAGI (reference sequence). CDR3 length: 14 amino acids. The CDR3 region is CASSLQTGAKTQYF. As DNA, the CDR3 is TGTGCCAGCAGCCTTCAAACAGGGGCGAAGACCCAGTACTTC.